This T cell receptor (beta chain) emerged from a study of cytomegalovirus exposure and HLA in healthy donors. Study outcomes and limitations: Per published reports, the classifier diagnosed cytomegalovirus status with high specificity and sensitivity. A further, later analysis showed that HLA-associated TCR beta chains (compared with equally common others) were more clonally expanded.

Details on this clone: The antigen remains unidentified.

PCR primers comprised 60 Vbeta and 13 Jbeta primers. Sequencing used immunoSEQ multiplex PCR; TCRdb keeps in-frame clones, though not all of them. The sample contains about 160,000 clones, over 75% of which appear only once. The CDR3 extends over 15 amino acids. The V gene's germline CDR1 is SGHTA and CDR2 FQGNSA. The V gene end was trimmed by 4 bases and the J gene end by 2 bases; junction bases not matched to a gene: 8. This clonotype was sampled from a woman in her forties or fifties in good health and CMV-seropositive. Sequencing was performed on PBMCs. The V gene is TRBV7-2, the J gene TRBJ2-7; 7 bases are shared with TRBD2. The CDR3 sequence is CASSSRGGGPYEQYF. The CDR3 DNA follows: TGTGCCAGCAGCTCCCGGGGCGGGGGACCCTACGAGCAGTACTTC.